One sample yielded the 2 T cell receptor beta chains listed below, sequenced in a study of blood T cell repertoires in COVID-19. Libraries were prepared by immunoSEQ multiplex PCR; TCRdb keeps only in-frame clonotypes and omits some of them. In the table there are about 220,000 clones, 85% to 90% of which are singletons. Input material: PBMCs or T cells enriched from blood (not recorded which). The receptor source for this set is a young woman in a cohort exposed to, infected with or recovered from COVID-19 (not recorded which).

The rearrangement uses TRBV3-1 (or the pseudogene TRBV3-2) and TRBJ2-3, with D perhaps matching TRBD2 (5 bases). The CDR3 contains 17 residues. V shed 3 bases and J shed 5 bases, with 21 bases lying between them. In germline, CDR1 is LGHDT, CDR2 YNNKEL (reference sequence). The CDR3 region has the DNA TGTGCCAGCAGCCAGGCTCCCTGGGTGGAGGCGGGAGATACGCAGTATTTT. Residues: CASSQAPWVEAGDTQYF.

The chain is built from TRBV4-1 and TRBJ1-5; D unclear. Germline loops: CDR1 MGHRA, CDR2 YSYEKL. The CDR3 sequence is 13 residues long. With 1 base removed from V and 7 bases from J, the gap between germline ends came to 8 bases. CDR3 amino acids: CASSQGELQPQHF. DNA of the CDR3: TGCGCCAGCAGCCAAGGGGAGTTACAGCCCCAGCATTTT.